This T cell receptor (beta chain) was sequenced in a study of neoadjuvant anti-PD-1 for oral cavity cancer. Study context: Most patients had three to four biweekly doses of 3 mg/kg nivolumab before resection. Around day 43, patients without progression received a fourth nivolumab dose before surgery. Findings and limits, study-wide: After neoadjuvant nivolumab, PBMC T cell clonality was significantly higher in non-responders than responders. Treg/Th17 ratio rose with pretreatment blood and fell with post-treatment tumor TCRbeta clonality.

This clone was observed once. Its antigen remains unidentified. Germline lookup yields CDR1 LNHNV and CDR2 YYDKDF (reference sequence). The V and J ends lost 8 bases and 0 bases respectively, with 17 bases between them. There are 16 residues in the CDR3. Repertoires were generated with immunoSEQ multiplex PCR, while TCRdb's copy carries only in-frame clones and drops some. Seen here are roughly 9,600 clones, approximately 68% observed once, and the top ten hold less than 4.5%. Time point reported: after neoadjuvant nivolumab, at surgical resection. This receptor was identified in a person aged 35-80 years with oral cavity squamous cell carcinoma. The rearrangement links TRBV15 to TRBJ1-5; D perhaps matches TRBD1 (5 bases). The sequencing used PBMCs, collected after nivolumab (anti-PD-1) treatment. This CDR3 is CATLDRQFDSNQPQHF. CDR3 DNA: TGTGCCACCCTAGATAGACAGTTCGATAGCAATCAGCCCCAGCATTTT.